This TCR beta chain was retrieved from a study of T-cell reconstitution after alpha-beta-depleted transplantation in children. V was clipped by 6 bases and J by 0 bases, with 12 bases between them. The germline gives CDR1 DFQATT, CDR2 SNEGSKA (reference sequence). The CDR3 extends over 14 amino acids. Preparing the TCRbeta library involved the use of unique molecular identifiers. TCRdb fed the PCR reads into MiXCR, producing one record per CDR3 protein. The sample shows around 500,000 distinct CDR3 sequences, under 15% of them seen only once. The TCR was taken from a human donor who donated a stem cell graft to a child with combined immunodeficiency. The V gene is TRBV20-1, the J gene TRBJ2-1; no definite D call. The material was PBMCs from the stem cell graft donor, obtained from the stem cell graft. The CDR3 loop is CSAELRSSYNEQFF. The CDR3 DNA is TGCAGTGCCGAACTACGCAGCTCCTACAATGAGCAGTTCTTC.